The text below deals with one TCR beta chain. These data originate in a study of T cell changes during pregnancy in multiple sclerosis. Here immunoSEQ multiplex PCR was the method, and the copy in TCRdb shows in-frame clones only, minus some. The sample comprises under 85,000 clones, roughly 90% of which are singletons, and over 7.5% rests with the top ten. The V end lost 1 base, the J end lost 4 bases, and 12 bases lay between the germline ends. This CDR3 is built from 14 residues. Germline V gene sequence: CDR1 SGHRS, CDR2 YFSETQ. The rearrangement joins TRBV5-1 to TRBJ2-7, with D maybe TRBD1 (5 bases). This specimen consisted of peripheral blood, obtained after pregnancy. The source of this sequence is a female donor in good health, enrolled as a control in a pregnancy study. Written as DNA, the CDR3 is TGCGCCAGCAGCTTGTTTCCAGGGCCGTACGAGCAGTACTTC. This codes for CASSLFPGPYEQYF.